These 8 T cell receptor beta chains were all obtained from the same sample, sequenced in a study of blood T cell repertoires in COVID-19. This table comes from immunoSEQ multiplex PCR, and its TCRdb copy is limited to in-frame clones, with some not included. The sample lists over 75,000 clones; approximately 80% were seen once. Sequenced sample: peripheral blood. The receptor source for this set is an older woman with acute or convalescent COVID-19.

The DNA for the CDR3 is TGTGCCAGCAGCTCCACAGGGGGTCCAGATACGCAGTATTTT. It translates to CASSSTGGPDTQYF. This sequence joins TRBV7-3 and TRBJ2-3; 8 bases line up with TRBD1. This CDR3 is 14 amino acids long. Losses at the gene ends were 4 bases for V and 4 bases for J; bases not matched to a gene: 4. Germline V gene sequence: CDR1 SGHTA, CDR2 FQGTGA. The full variable domain, its missing parts supplied by reference TRBV7-3 and TRBJ2-3, is GAGVSQTPSNKVTEKGKYVELRCDPISGHTALYWYRQSLGQGPEFLIYFQGTGAADDSGLPNDRFFAVRPEGSVSTLKIQRTERGDSAVYLCASSSTGGPDTQYFGPGTRLTVL.

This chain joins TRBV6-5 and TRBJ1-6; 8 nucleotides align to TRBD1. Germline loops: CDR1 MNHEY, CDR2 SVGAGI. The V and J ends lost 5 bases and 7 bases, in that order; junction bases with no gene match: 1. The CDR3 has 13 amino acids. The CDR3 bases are TGTGCCAGCAGTCGACAGGGGAATTCACCCCTCCACTTT. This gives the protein CASSRQGNSPLHF.

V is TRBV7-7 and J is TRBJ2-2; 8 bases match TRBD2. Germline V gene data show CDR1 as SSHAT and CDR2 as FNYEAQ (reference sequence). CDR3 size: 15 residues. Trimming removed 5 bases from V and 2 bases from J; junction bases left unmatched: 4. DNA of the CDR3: TGTGCCAGCAGCGGTCTAGCGGGTAACACCGGGGAGCTGTTTTTT. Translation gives CASSGLAGNTGELFF.

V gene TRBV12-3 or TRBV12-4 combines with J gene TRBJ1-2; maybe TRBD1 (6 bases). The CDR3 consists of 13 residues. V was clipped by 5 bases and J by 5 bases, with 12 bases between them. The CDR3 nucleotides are TGTGCCAGCAGTCCAGGGGAATGGTATGGCTACACCTTC. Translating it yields CASSPGEWYGYTF.

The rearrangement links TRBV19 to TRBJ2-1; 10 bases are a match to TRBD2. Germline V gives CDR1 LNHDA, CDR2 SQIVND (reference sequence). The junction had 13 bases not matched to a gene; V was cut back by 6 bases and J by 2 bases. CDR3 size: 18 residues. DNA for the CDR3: TGTGCCAGTAGCCCCCCTTTACTAGCGGGGCGGACCTACAATGAGCAGTTCTTC. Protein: CASSPPLLAGRTYNEQFF. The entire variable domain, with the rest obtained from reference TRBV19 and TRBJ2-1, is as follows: DGGITQSPKYLFRKEGQNVTLSCEQNLNHDAMYWYRQDPGQGLRLIYYSQIVNDFQKGDIAEGYSVSREKKESFPLTVTSAQKNPTAFYLCASSPPLLAGRTYNEQFFGPGTRLTVL.

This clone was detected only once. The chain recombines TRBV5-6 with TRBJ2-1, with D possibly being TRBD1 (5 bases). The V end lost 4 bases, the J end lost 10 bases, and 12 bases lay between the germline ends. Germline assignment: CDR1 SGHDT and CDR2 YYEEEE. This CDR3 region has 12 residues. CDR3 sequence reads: CASSHPDREQFF. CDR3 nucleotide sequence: TGTGCCAGCAGCCACCCCGACAGAGAGCAGTTCTTC.

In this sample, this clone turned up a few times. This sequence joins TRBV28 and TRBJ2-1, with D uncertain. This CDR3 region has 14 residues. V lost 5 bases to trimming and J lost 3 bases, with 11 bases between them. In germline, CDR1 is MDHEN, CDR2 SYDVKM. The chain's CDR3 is CASSPGGSYNEQFF. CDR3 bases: TGTGCCAGCAGTCCCGGCGGCAGCTACAATGAGCAGTTCTTC.

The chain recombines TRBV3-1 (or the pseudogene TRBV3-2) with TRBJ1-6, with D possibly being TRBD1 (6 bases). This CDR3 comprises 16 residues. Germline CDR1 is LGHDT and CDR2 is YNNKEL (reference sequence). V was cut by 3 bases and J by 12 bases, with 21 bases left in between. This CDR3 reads CASSQVPGTTRVPLHF. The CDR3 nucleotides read TGTGCCAGCAGCCAGGTCCCCGGGACAACGCGGGTACCCCTCCACTTT.